This TCR beta chain appears in the sequencing data of a study of tumor-infiltrating lymphocytes in oesophageal squamous cell carcinoma. This CDR3 has 20 amino acids. J lost 0 bases, V lost 7 bases, and 19 bases had no gene match. The germline gives CDR1 MNHGY, CDR2 SAAAGT. Via MiXCR, TCRdb re-called the PCR reads, giving one row per CDR3 protein. The profile shows some 18,000 distinct CDR3 sequences, about 40% of them singletons. In its sample, this clonotype was seen many times. The sequenced sample was normal esophageal tissue next to the tumor. The clonotype comes from a male donor with esophageal squamous cell carcinoma. The chain carries TRBV6-8 and TRBJ1-5; 9 bases align to TRBD1. The chain's CDR3 is CASTLPLPSTGGYSNQPQHF. The CDR3 coding sequence is TGTGCCAGCACCTTGCCGTTACCTTCGACAGGGGGATATAGCAATCAGCCCCAGCATTTT.